This TCR beta chain emerged from a study of response to subunit inactivated influenza vaccine. In TCRdb, the RT-PCR reads were re-called with MiXCR into one record per CDR3 protein. The sample shows about 190,000 distinct CDR3 sequences, 13% to 15% of them seen only once. This clonotype was seen only a few times. No antigen is known for it. Overall study results and limits: Each seasonal flu vaccination may recruit only limited new T cells, authors suggested.

CDR1 is SGHRS, CDR2 YFSETQ, per germline. The CDR3 is made up of 16 amino acids. The V segment lost 2 bases and the J segment 5 bases; nucleotides outside the gene matches: 7. The sequence derives from a man aged 50-60 years who received an inactivated influenza vaccine. The rearrangement uses TRBV5-1 and TRBJ2-1; 10 nucleotides match TRBD1. This specimen was CD8+ T cells sorted from PBMCs, taken about 5 days after vaccination. The CDR3 region has the DNA TGCGCCAGCAGCTTACACCGGGACAGGGGTCACAATGAGCAGTTCTTC. It translates to CASSLHRDRGHNEQFF.